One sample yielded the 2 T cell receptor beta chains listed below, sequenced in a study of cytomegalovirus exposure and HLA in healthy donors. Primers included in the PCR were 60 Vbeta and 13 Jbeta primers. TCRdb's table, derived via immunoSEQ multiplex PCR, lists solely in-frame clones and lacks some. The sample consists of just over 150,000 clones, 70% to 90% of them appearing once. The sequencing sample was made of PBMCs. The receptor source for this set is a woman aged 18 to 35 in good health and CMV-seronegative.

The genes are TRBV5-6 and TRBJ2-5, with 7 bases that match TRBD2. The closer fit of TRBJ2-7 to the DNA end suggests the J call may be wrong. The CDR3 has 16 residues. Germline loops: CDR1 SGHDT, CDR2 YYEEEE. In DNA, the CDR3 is TGTGCCAGCAGCTTGGACATGGGAATGCCGGGAGGCGAGCAGTACTTC. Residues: CASSLDMGMPGGEQYF.

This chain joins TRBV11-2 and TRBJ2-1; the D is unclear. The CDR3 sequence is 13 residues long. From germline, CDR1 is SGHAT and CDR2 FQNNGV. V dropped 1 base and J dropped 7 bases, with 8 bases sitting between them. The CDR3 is CASSLGYTNEQFF. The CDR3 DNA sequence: TGTGCCAGCAGCTTAGGCTATACGAATGAGCAGTTCTTC.